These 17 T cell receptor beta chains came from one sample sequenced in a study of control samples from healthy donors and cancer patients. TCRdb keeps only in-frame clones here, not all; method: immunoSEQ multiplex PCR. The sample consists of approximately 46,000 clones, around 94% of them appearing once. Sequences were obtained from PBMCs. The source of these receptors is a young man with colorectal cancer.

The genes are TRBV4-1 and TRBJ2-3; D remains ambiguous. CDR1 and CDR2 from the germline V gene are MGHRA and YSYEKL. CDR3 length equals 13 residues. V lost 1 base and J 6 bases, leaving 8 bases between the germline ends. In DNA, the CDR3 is TGCGCCAGCAGCCAAGTGTTGCGGGATACGCAGTATTTT. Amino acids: CASSQVLRDTQYF.

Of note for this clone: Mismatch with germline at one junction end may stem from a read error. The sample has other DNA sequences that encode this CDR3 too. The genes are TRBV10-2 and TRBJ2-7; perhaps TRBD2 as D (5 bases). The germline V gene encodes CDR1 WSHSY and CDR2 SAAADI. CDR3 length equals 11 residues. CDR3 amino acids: CASSDDYEQYF. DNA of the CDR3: TGCGCCAGCAGTGACGACTACGAACAGTACTTC.

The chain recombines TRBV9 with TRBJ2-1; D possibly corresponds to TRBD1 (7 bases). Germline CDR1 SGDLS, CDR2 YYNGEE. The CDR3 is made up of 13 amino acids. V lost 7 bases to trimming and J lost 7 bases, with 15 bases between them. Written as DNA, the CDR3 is TGTGCCAGCTCGTTTGCGGGACAGAATGAGCAGTTCTTC. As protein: CASSFAGQNEQFF.

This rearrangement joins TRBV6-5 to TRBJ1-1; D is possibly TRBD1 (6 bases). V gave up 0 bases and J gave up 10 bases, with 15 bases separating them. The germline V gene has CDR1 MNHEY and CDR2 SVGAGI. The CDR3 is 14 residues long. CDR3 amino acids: CASSYSETGAGAFF. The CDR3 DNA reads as TGTGCCAGCAGTTACTCGGAGACGGGGGCTGGAGCTTTCTTT.

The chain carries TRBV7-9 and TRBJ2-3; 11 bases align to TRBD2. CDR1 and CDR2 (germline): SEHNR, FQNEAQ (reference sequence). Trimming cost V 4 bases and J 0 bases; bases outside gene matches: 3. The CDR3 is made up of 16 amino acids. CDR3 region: CASSSGTSGSTDTQYF. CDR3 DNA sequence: TGTGCCAGCAGCTCCGGGACTAGCGGTAGCACAGATACGCAGTATTTT.

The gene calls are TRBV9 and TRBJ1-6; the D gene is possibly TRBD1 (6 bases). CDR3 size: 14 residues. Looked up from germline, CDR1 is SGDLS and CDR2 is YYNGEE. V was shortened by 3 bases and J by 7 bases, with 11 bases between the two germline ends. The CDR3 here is CASSARDINSPLHF. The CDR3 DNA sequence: TGTGCCAGCAGCGCCCGGGACATAAATTCACCCCTCCACTTT.

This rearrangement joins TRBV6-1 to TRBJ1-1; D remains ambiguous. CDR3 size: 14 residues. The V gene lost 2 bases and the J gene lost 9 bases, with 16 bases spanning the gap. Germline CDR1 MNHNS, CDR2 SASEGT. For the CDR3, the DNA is TGTGCCAGCAGTGAATACACCCAACGGCCCAAAGCTTTCTTT. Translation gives CASSEYTQRPKAFF.

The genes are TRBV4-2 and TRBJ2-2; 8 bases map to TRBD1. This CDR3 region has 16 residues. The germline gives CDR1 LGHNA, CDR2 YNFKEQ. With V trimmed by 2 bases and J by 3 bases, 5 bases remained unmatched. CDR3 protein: CASSQTGGMDTGELFF. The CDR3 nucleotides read TGTGCCAGCAGCCAAACAGGGGGAATGGACACCGGGGAGCTGTTTTTT.

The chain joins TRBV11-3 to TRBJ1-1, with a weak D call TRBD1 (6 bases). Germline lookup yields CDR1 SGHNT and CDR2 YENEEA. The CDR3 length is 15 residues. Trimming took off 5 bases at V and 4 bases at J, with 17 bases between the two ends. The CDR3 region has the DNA TGTGCCAGCAGCCCGAGGGGGGTTCTGGGCACTGAAGCTTTCTTT. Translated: CASSPRGVLGTEAFF.

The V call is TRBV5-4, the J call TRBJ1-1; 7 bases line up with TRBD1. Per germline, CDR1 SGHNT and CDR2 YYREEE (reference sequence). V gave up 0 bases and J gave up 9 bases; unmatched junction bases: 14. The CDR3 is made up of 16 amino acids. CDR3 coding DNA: TGTGCCAGCAGCTTGGCCGGTCCGAACAGGGGTGGTCAAGCTTTCTTT. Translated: CASSLAGPNRGGQAFF.

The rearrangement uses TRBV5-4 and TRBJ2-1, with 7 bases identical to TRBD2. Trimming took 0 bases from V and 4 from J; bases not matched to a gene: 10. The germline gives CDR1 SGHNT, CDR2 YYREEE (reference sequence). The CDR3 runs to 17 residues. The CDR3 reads CASSLAGGPPPYNEQFF. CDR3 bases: TGTGCCAGCAGCTTGGCGGGGGGACCACCTCCTTACAATGAGCAGTTCTTC. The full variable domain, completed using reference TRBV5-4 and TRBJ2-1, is ETGVTQSPTHLIKTRGQQVTLRCSSQSGHNTVSWYQQALGQGPQFIFQYYREEENGRGNFPPRFSGLQFPNYSSELNVNALELDDSALYLCASSLAGGPPPYNEQFFGPGTRLTVL.

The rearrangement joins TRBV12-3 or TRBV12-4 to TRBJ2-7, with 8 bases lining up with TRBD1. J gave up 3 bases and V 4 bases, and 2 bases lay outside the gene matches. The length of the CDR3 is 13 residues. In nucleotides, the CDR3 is TGTGCCAGCAGTTCCGGACAGGGCTACGAGCAGTACTTC. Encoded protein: CASSSGQGYEQYF.

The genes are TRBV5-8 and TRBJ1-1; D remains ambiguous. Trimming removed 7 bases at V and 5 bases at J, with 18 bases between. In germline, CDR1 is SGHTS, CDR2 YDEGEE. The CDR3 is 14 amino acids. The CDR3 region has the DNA TGTGCCAGCGGTCTGGCGAGCCGTGGGACTGAAGCTTTCTTT. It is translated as CASGLASRGTEAFF.

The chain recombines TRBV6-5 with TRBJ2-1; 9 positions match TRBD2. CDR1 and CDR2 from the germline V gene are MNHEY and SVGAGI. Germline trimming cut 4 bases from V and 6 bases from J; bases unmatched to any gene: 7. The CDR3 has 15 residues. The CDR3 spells CASSSPGTSFNEQFF. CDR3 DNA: TGTGCCAGCAGTTCCCCCGGGACTAGCTTCAATGAGCAGTTCTTC.

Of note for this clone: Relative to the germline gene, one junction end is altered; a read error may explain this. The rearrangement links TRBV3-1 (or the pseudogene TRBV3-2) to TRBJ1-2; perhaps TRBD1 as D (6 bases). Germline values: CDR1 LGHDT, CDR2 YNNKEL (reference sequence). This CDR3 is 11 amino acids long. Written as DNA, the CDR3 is TGTGCCAGCTCCTCCCCGACGGGGGCGGCCTTC. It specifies CASSSPTGAAF.

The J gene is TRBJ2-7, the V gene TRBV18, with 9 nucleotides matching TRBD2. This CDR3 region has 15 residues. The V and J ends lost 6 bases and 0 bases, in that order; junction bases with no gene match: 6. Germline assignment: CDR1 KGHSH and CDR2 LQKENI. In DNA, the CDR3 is TGTGCCAGCTCTCGCCTAGCGGGGAGCTCCTACGAGCAGTACTTC. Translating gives CASSRLAGSSYEQYF.

The CDR3 nucleotides are TGTGCCAGCAGCGTAGGTTCGGGCAGGGGGCAATCACCCCTCCACTTT. Translated: CASSVGSGRGQSPLHF. The V call is TRBV9, the J call TRBJ1-6; 8 bases agree with TRBD1. This CDR3 is built from 16 residues. With V trimmed by 0 bases and J by 10 bases, 9 bases remained unmatched. Germline values: CDR1 SGDLS, CDR2 YYNGEE.